Presented here are 18 T cell receptor beta chains from one specimen sequenced in a study of blood T cell repertoires in COVID-19. Assay: immunoSEQ multiplex PCR; the TCRdb copy retains only in-frame clones and omits some. The sample lists approximately 350,000 clones, over 80% occurring once. Sequencing was carried out using PBMCs or T cells enriched from blood (not recorded which). The receptor source for this set is a woman in her fifties or sixties who had recovered from COVID-19.

This sequence joins TRBV4-1 and TRBJ1-3; perhaps TRBD1 as D (5 bases). Trimming removed 0 bases at V and 0 bases at J, with 15 bases between. The CDR3 runs to 18 residues. Per the germline V gene, CDR1 is MGHRA and CDR2 is YSYEKL. As DNA, the CDR3 is TGCGCCAGCAGCCAAGAGCCGCCCAGGGCTATCTCTGGAAACACCATATATTTT. Translation gives CASSQEPPRAISGNTIYF.

This sequence joins TRBV5-6 and TRBJ1-2, with TRBD1 as a possible D gene (6 bases). Trimming took 4 bases from V and 4 from J, leaving 11 bases between them. There are 13 residues in the CDR3. From germline, CDR1 is SGHDT and CDR2 YYEEEE. The CDR3 is CASSPGQPYGYTF. For the CDR3, the DNA is TGTGCCAGCAGCCCTGGACAGCCCTATGGCTACACCTTC.

V and J are TRBV27 and TRBJ1-2, with D hard to call. This CDR3 region has 12 residues. CDR1 is MNHEY and CDR2 is SMNVEV in the germline V gene (reference sequence). Trimming removed 3 bases at V and 8 bases at J, with 10 bases between. CDR3 nucleotides: TGTGCCAGCAGTTTTGCGGGCGGCGGCTACACCTTC. It specifies CASSFAGGGYTF.

V usage is TRBV7-2 and J usage is TRBJ1-1; possible D gene TRBD1, 6 bases. Trimming removed 6 bases at V and 4 bases at J, with 15 bases between. The CDR3 spans 14 residues. Germline V gene sequence: CDR1 SGHTA, CDR2 FQGNSA. CDR3 sequence (DNA): TGTGCCAGCAGTTCCCAGGGGAGGGGCACTGAAGCTTTCTTT. Translated: CASSSQGRGTEAFF.

J is TRBJ2-1 and V is TRBV4-2, with a possible D match to TRBD1 (5 bases). Germline V gene data show CDR1 as LGHNA and CDR2 as YNFKEQ. The V gene lost 11 bases and the J gene lost 0 bases, with 20 bases spanning the gap. The CDR3 is made up of 16 amino acids. Written as DNA, the CDR3 is TGTGCCGACATGCAAAGGGGCACACGCTCCTACAATGAGCAGTTCTTC. Translation gives CADMQRGTRSYNEQFF.

The chain joins TRBV10-2 to TRBJ1-1, with 9 bases matching TRBD1. Germline V lookup: CDR1 WSHSY, CDR2 SAAADI. With 6 bases clipped from V and 1 base from J, the junction kept 18 bases outside the gene matches. CDR3 size: 19 residues. CDR3 DNA: TGCGCCAGCAGACTCGATATGACAGGGGGTAGGTATTCGAACACTGAAGCTTTCTTT. It codes for CASRLDMTGGRYSNTEAFF.

This clone was recorded only once. The rearrangement links TRBV7-2 to TRBJ1-6; possibly TRBD1 for D (5 bases). The germline V gene encodes CDR1 SGHTA and CDR2 FQGNSA. The CDR3 is 15 residues long. Trimming left V 1 base short and J 10 bases short, with 14 bases between. CDR3 loop: CASSLDQGRTSPLHF. CDR3 nucleotide sequence: TGTGCCAGCAGCTTAGACCAGGGTCGGACCTCACCCCTCCACTTT.

The chain has TRBV7-9 and TRBJ2-3; TRBD2 aligns across 8 bases. The CDR3 spans 15 residues. The V and J ends lost 3 bases and 1 base, in that order; junction bases with no gene match: 3. Germline CDR1 is SEHNR and CDR2 is FQNEAQ (reference sequence). In DNA, the CDR3 is TGTGCCAGCAGCTTTGCGGGAGGAGGCACAGATACGCAGTATTTT. This sequence encodes CASSFAGGGTDTQYF.

The V and J genes are TRBV4-1 and TRBJ1-4, with 7 bases that match TRBD1. V lost 4 bases, J lost 8 bases, and 7 bases stayed unmatched. CDR3 length: 14 amino acids. CDR1 is MGHRA and CDR2 is YSYEKL in the germline V gene. The CDR3 protein is CASSRDRVNEKLFF. CDR3 DNA sequence: TGCGCCAGCAGCCGTGACAGGGTTAACGAAAAACTGTTTTTT.

The CDR3 spells CASGSTGLREQFF. The CDR3 DNA is TGTGCCAGCGGTTCCACCGGACTGCGGGAGCAGTTCTTC. The chain links TRBV2 to TRBJ2-1; D is possibly TRBD2 (5 bases). CDR3 length equals 13 residues. Germline CDR1 and CDR2: SNHLY and FYNNEI. Trimming cost V 8 bases and J 10 bases, with 18 bases left between them.

The chain uses TRBV10-3 and TRBJ1-6; no reliable D call. The CDR3 is made up of 15 amino acids. Germline CDR1 reads ENHRY; CDR2 reads SYGVKD. The V and J ends lost 0 bases and 9 bases respectively, with 12 bases between them. This CDR3 is CAISESSLSGSPLHF. The CDR3 nucleotides read TGTGCCATCAGTGAGTCGTCTTTGAGTGGTTCACCCCTCCACTTT.

This clone turned up a few times. In DNA, the CDR3 is TGTGCCAGCAGCCCCGGGACAGGGCGGATTTGGGGCTACACCTTC. This encodes CASSPGTGRIWGYTF. The chain is built from TRBV6-5 and TRBJ1-2; 9 bases align to TRBD1. Germline V gives CDR1 MNHEY, CDR2 SVGAGI. CDR3 size: 15 residues. V lost 6 bases, J lost 8 bases, and 13 bases stayed unmatched.

This chain links TRBV19 with TRBJ1-2, with a weak D call TRBD1 (5 bases). CDR1 and CDR2 from the germline V gene are LNHDA and SQIVND (reference sequence). This CDR3 is built from 14 residues. The germline V and J ends were trimmed by 7 bases and 0 bases, with 12 bases remaining between them. The CDR3 bases are TGTGCCAGTACCCAGCAGGGCACTAACTATGGCTACACCTTC. Encoded protein: CASTQQGTNYGYTF.

The count of this clone is one. This CDR3 reads CASSPSDTLASNQPQHF. The CDR3 DNA follows: TGTGCCAGCAGCCCGAGTGACACTCTGGCTAGCAATCAGCCCCAGCATTTT. The chain employs TRBV16 and TRBJ1-5; D not resolved. Germline CDR1 KGHSY, CDR2 FQNENV. This CDR3 spans 17 amino acids. V lost 4 bases and J lost 0, with 16 bases in between.

V and J are TRBV2 and TRBJ1-4; D is possibly TRBD1 (5 bases). V lost 3 bases and J 10 bases, leaving 12 bases between the germline ends. In germline, CDR1 is SNHLY, CDR2 FYNNEI. The length of the CDR3 is 13 residues. CDR3 in amino acids: CASSDRVDGKLFF. CDR3 nucleotides: TGTGCCAGCAGTGACAGGGTGGATGGAAAACTGTTTTTT.

The chain recombines TRBV30 with TRBJ1-2; D ambiguous. The germline CDR1 and CDR2 sequences are GTSNPN and SVGIG (reference sequence). V was pared by 2 bases and J by 2 bases, with 9 bases between. The CDR3 spans 13 residues. CDR3 sequence: CAWSSSRNYGYTF. CDR3 DNA: TGTGCCTGGAGTTCGAGTCGGAACTATGGCTACACCTTC.

The rearrangement joins TRBV12-3 or TRBV12-4 to TRBJ2-3; 7 positions match TRBD2. The CDR3 has 13 amino acids. Trimming cost V 6 bases and J 2 bases; bases outside gene matches: 2. The CDR3: CASRGGITDTQYF. Here the CDR3 DNA reads TGTGCCAGCAGGGGGGGGATCACAGATACGCAGTATTTT.

This sequence joins TRBV7-2 and TRBJ2-4; 10 bases line up with TRBD2. The V gene end was trimmed by 6 bases and the J gene end by 0 bases; junction bases not matched to a gene: 14. The V gene's germline CDR1 is SGHTA and CDR2 FQGNSA. CDR3 length: 19 amino acids. The CDR3: CASRASSLAGALAKNIQYF. In DNA, the CDR3 is TGTGCCAGCAGAGCTTCTTCTCTAGCGGGGGCTCTAGCCAAAAACATTCAGTACTTC.